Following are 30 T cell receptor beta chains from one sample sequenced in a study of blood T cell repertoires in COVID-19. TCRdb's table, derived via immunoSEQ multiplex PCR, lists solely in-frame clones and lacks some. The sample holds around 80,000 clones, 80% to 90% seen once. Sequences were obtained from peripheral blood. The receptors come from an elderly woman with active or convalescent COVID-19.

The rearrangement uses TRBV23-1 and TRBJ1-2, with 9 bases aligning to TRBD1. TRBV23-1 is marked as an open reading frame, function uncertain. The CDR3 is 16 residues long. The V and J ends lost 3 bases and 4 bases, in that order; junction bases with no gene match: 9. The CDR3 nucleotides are TGCGCCAGCAGTCATTCTAAAACAGGGGGCCGCTATGGCTACACCTTC. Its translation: CASSHSKTGGRYGYTF.

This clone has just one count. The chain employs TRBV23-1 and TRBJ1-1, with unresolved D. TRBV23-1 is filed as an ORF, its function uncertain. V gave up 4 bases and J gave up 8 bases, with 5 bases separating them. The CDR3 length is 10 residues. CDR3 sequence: CASSPLEAFF. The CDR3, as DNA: TGCGCCAGCAGTCCTCTCGAAGCTTTCTTT.

The CDR3 sequence is CASSPGSYNSPLHF. In nucleotides, the CDR3 is TGTGCCAGCAGCCCGGGCTCCTATAATTCACCCCTCCACTTT. This chain connects TRBV6-6 to TRBJ1-6; D is ambiguous. The CDR3 sequence is 14 residues long. In germline, CDR1 is MNHNY, CDR2 SVGAGI (reference sequence). The ends were cut back, 6 bases at V and 0 bases at J, with 6 bases in the middle.

Written as DNA, the CDR3 is TGTGCCAGCAGTTCCCTAGGGGGAGATACGCAGTATTTT. It codes for CASSSLGGDTQYF. The rearrangement joins TRBV2 to TRBJ2-3; D perhaps matches TRBD1 (6 bases). The germline V gene has CDR1 SNHLY and CDR2 FYNNEI. The CDR3 spans 13 residues. Trimming pared 5 bases from V and 5 bases from J, leaving 11 bases between.

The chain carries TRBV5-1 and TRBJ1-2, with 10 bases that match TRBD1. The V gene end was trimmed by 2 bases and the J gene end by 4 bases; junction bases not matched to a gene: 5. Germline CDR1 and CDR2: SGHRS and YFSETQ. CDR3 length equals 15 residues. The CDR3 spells CASSFRDRGGYGYTF. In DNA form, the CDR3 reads TGCGCCAGCAGCTTCCGGGACAGGGGTGGCTATGGCTACACCTTC. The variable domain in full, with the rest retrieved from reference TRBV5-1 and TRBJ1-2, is KAGVTQTPRYLIKTRGQQVTLSCSPISGHRSVSWYQQTPGQGLQFLFEYFSETQRNKGNFPGRFSGRQFSNSRSEMNVSTLELGDSALYLCASSFRDRGGYGYTFGSGTRLTVV.

The CDR3 sequence: CASSDRAGTSGGIQFF. Here the CDR3 DNA reads TGTGCCAGCAGTGACCGAGCCGGGACTAGCGGGGGTATACAGTTCTTC. The chain combines TRBV6-4 with TRBJ2-1; 14 bases match TRBD2. The germline V gene has CDR1 MRHNA and CDR2 SNTAGT. The V and J ends lost 2 bases and 13 bases, in that order; junction bases with no gene match: 10. CDR3 size: 16 residues.

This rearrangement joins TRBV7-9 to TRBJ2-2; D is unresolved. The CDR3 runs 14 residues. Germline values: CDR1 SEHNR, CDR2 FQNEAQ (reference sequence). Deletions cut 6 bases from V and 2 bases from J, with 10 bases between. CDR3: CASSHRQNTGELFF. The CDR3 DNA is TGTGCCAGCAGTCATAGACAAAACACCGGGGAGCTGTTTTTT.

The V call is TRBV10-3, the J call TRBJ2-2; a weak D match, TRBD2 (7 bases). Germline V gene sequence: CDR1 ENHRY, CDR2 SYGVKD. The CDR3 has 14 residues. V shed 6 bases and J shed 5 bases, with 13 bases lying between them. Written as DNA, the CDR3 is TGTGCCATCAGCGCCGGGGGGCAGACCGGGGAGCTGTTTTTT. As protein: CAISAGGQTGELFF.

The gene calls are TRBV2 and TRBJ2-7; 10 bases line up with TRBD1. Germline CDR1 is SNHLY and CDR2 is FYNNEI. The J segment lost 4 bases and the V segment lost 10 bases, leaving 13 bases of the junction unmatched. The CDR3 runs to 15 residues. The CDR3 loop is CATGLSTGGDYEQYF. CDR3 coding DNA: TGTGCCACCGGACTCTCGACAGGGGGCGATTACGAGCAGTACTTC.

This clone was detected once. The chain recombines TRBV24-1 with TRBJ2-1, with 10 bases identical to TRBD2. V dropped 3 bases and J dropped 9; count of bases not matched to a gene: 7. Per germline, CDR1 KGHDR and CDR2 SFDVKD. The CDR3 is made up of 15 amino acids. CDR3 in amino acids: CATSDRLAGVSEQFF. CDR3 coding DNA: TGTGCCACCAGTGATAGGCTAGCGGGAGTAAGTGAGCAGTTCTTC.

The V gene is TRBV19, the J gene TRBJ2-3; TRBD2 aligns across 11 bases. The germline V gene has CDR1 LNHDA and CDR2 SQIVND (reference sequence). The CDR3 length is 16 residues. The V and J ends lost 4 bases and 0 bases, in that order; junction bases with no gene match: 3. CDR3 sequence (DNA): TGTGCCAGTAGTAGACTAGCGGGATGGAGCACAGATACGCAGTATTTT. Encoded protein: CASSRLAGWSTDTQYF. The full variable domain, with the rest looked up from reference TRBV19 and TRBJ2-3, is DGGITQSPKYLFRKEGQNVTLSCEQNLNHDAMYWYRQDPGQGLRLIYYSQIVNDFQKGDIAEGYSVSREKKESFPLTVTSAQKNPTAFYLCASSRLAGWSTDTQYFGPGTRLTVL.

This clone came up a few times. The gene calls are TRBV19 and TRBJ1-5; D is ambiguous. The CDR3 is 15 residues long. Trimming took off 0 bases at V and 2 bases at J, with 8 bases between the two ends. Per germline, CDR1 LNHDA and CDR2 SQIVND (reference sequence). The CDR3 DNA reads TGTGCCAGTAGTATAGATCGGAGGGGCAATCAGCCCCAGCATTTT. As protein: CASSIDRRGNQPQHF. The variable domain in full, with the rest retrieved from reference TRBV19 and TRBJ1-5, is DGGITQSPKYLFRKEGQNVTLSCEQNLNHDAMYWYRQDPGQGLRLIYYSQIVNDFQKGDIAEGYSVSREKKESFPLTVTSAQKNPTAFYLCASSIDRRGNQPQHFGDGTRLSIL.

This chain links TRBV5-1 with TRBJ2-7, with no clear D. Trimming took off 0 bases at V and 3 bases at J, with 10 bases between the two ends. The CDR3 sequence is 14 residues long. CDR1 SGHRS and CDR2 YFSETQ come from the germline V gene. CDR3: CASSLAKEYYEQYF. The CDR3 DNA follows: TGCGCCAGCAGCTTGGCGAAAGAGTACTACGAGCAGTACTTC. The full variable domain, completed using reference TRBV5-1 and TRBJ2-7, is KAGVTQTPRYLIKTRGQQVTLSCSPISGHRSVSWYQQTPGQGLQFLFEYFSETQRNKGNFPGRFSGRQFSNSRSEMNVSTLELGDSALYLCASSLAKEYYEQYFGPGTRLTVT.

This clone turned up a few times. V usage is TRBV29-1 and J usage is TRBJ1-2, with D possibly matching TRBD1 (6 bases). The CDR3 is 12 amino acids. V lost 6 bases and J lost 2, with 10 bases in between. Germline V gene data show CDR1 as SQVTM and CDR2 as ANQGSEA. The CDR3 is CSVAGQNYGYTF. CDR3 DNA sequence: TGCAGCGTCGCCGGACAGAACTATGGCTACACCTTC.

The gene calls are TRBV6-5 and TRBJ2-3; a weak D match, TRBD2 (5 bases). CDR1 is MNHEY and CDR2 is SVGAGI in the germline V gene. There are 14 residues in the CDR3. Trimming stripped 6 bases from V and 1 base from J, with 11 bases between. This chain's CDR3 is CASRKEVGTDTQYF. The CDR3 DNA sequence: TGTGCCAGCAGAAAGGAGGTTGGCACAGATACGCAGTATTTT.

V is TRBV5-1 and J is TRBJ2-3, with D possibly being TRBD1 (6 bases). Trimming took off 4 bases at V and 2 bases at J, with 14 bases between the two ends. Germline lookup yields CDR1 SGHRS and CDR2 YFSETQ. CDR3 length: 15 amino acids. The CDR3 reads CASSPGQILTDTQYF. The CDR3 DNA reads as TGCGCCAGCAGCCCCGGACAGATACTCACAGATACGCAGTATTTT.

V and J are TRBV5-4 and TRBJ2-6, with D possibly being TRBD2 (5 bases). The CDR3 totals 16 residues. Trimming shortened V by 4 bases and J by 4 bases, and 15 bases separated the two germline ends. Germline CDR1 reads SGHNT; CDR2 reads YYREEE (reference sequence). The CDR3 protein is CASSLTGDKGANVLTF. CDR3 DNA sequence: TGTGCCAGCAGCCTAACCGGGGATAAGGGGGCCAACGTCCTGACTTTC.

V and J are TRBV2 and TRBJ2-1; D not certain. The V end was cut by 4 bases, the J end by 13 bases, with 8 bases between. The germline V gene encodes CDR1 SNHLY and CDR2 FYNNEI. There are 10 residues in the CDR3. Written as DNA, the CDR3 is TGTGCCAGCAGTGCTAAAAGCCAGTTCTTC. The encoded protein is CASSAKSQFF.

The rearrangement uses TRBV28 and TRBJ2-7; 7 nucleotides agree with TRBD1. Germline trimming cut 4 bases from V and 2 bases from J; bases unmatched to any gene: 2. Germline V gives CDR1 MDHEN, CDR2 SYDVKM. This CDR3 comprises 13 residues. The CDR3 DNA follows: TGTGCCAGCAGTTCGACAGGGACCTACGAGCAGTACTTC. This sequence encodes CASSSTGTYEQYF.

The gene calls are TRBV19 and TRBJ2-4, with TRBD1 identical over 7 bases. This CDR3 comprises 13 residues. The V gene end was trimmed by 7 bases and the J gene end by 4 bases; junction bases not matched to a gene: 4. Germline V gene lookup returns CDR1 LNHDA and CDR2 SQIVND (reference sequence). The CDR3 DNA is TGTGCCAGTAAGGACAGGACTAAAAACATTCAGTACTTC. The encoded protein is CASKDRTKNIQYF.

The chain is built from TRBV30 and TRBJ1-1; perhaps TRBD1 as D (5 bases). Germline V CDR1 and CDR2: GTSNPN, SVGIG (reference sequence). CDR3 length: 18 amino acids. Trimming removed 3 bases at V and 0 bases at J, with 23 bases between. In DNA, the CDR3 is TGTGCCTGGAGGGGCCCACAGGCAAGTTTCGGTATGAACACTGAAGCTTTCTTT. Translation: CAWRGPQASFGMNTEAFF.

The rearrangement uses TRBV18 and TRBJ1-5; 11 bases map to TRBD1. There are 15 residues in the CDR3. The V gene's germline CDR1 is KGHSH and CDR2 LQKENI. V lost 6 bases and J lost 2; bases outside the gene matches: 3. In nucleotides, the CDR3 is TGTGCCAGCTCCGAGGGACAGGGGGGCAATCAGCCCCAGCATTTT. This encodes CASSEGQGGNQPQHF.

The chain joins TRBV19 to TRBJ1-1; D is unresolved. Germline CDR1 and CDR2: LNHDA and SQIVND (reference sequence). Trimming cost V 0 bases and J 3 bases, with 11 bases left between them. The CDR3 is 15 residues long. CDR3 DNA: TGTGCCAGTAGTATAGATCCTTGGAGAGACACTGAAGCTTTCTTT. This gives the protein CASSIDPWRDTEAFF.

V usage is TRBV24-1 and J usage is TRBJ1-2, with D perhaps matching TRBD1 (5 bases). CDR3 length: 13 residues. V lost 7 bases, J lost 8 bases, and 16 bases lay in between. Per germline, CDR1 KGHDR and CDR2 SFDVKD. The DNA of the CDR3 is TGTGCCACCAGCAGCAGGGCGGGATCGGGCTACACCTTC. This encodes CATSSRAGSGYTF.

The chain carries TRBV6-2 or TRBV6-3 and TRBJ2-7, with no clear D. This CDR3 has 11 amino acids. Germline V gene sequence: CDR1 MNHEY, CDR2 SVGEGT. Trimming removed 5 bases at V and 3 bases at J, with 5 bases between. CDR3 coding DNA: TGTGCCAGCAGTCACAGCTACGAGCAGTACTTC. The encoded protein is CASSHSYEQYF.

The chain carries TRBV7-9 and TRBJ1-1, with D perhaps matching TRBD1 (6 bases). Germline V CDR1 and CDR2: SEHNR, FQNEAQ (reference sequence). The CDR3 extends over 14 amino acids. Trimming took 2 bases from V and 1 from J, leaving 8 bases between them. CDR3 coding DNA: TGTGCCAGCAGCTTACAGGGGCCGAACACTGAAGCTTTCTTT. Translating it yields CASSLQGPNTEAFF.

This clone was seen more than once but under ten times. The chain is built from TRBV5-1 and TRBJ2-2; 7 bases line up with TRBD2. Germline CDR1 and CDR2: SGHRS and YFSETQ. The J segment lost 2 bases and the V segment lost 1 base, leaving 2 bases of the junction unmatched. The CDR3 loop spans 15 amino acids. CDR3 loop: CASSLSGENTGELFF. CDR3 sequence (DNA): TGCGCCAGCAGCTTGAGCGGGGAAAACACCGGGGAGCTGTTTTTT.

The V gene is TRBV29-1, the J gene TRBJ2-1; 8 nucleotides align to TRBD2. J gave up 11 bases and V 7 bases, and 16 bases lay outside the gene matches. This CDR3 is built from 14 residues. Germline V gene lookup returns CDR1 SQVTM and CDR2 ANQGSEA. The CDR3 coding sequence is TGCAGCGCTCCTTCTGACTCTAGCGGGTCCAAGCAGTTCTTC. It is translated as CSAPSDSSGSKQFF.

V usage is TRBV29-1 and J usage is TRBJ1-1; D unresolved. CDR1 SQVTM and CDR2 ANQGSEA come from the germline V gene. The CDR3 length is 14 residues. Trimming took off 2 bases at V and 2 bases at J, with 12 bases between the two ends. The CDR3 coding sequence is TGCAGCGTTGAACAACAGATCTTAAACACTGAAGCTTTCTTT. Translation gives CSVEQQILNTEAFF.

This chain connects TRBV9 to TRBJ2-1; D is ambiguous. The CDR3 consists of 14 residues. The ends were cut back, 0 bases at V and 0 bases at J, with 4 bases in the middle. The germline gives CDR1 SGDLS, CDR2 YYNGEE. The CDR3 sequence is CASSVVSSYNEQFF. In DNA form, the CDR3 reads TGTGCCAGCAGCGTAGTTAGCTCCTACAATGAGCAGTTCTTC.